Listed here is a single T cell receptor beta chain. Its antigen is undetermined. PCR used 60 Vbeta primers and 13 Jbeta primers. TCRdb's copy holds only in-frame clones and misses some; the assay was immunoSEQ multiplex PCR. The profile shows approximately 86,000 clones, about two thirds of them singletons. The data derive from a study of cytomegalovirus exposure and HLA in healthy donors. The wider study: Sequencing of 150 million to 200 million T cells in an earlier analysis found approximately 120 million unique TCR beta sequences. Notes on the study in general: Prior analysis indicated that the majority of TCR beta V segments exhibited productivity approximately 87% or approximately 30% of the time.

The CDR3 has 17 amino acids. This receptor was taken from a man between 60 and 70 years old in good health and CMV-seronegative. The sample comprised PBMCs. The V call is TRBV12-1, the J call TRBJ2-1; the table's D call of TRBD2 was not tested on the DNA. TRBV12-1 is flagged as a pseudogene. The CDR3 spells CASSLVCGTSGSCEQFF. The CDR3, as DNA: TGTGCCAGCAGCTTGGTATGCGGGACTAGCGGGAGTTGTGAGCAGTTCTTC.